This T cell receptor (beta chain) was found in a study of control samples from healthy donors and cancer patients. Method: immunoSEQ multiplex PCR; TCRdb's copy keeps in-frame clones and lacks some. Of some 95,000 clones listed, just under 95% are singletons. A note on this clone: Germline is not matched at one junction end, which may reflect a read error.

This CDR3 region has 14 residues. Per the germline V gene, CDR1 is MNHEY and CDR2 is SVGAGI. Sequenced material: blood. The V and J genes are TRBV6-5 and TRBJ2-5; perhaps TRBD2 as D (5 bases). This clonotype was sampled from a human donor in good health. The donor label of this sample is uncertain. CDR3 in DNA: TGTGCCAGCAGTGACTCGGGGTCCCCAGAGACCCAGTACTTC. Residues: CASSDSGSPETQYF.